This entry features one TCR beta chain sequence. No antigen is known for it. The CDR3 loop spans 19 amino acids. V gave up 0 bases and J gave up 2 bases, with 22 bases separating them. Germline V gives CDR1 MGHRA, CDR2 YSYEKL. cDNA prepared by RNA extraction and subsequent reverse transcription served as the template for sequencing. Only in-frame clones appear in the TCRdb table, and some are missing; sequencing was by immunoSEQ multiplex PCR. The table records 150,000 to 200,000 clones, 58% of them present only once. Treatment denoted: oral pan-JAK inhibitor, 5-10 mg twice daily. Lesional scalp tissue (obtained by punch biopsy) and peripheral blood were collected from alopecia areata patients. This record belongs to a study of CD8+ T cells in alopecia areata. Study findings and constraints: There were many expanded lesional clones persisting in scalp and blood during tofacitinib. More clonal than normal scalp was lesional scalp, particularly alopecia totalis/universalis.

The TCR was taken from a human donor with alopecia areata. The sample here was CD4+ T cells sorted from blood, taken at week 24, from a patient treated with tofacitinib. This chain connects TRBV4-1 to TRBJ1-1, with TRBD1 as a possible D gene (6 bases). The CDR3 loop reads CASSQDQGTREGSNTEAFF. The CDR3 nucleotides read TGCGCCAGCAGCCAAGACCAGGGGACTCGTGAGGGCAGCAACACTGAAGCTTTCTTT.